A single T cell receptor beta chain is shown here with its context. The record originates from a study of cytomegalovirus exposure and HLA in healthy donors. The primer mix had 60 Vbeta and 13 Jbeta primers. Assay used: immunoSEQ multiplex PCR; TCRdb lists only in-frame clones, some missing. The repertoire holds roughly 97,000 clones, with 75% to 80% as singletons. The donors comprised healthy bone marrow donors. Germline V gives CDR1 SGHTA, CDR2 FQGNSA. The CDR3 runs 13 residues. Trimming took off 3 bases at V and 7 bases at J, with 13 bases between the two ends. The rearrangement links TRBV7-2 to TRBJ2-7; TRBD2 is a possible D gene (5 bases). The source of this sequence is a man aged 55 to 70 in good health and CMV-seropositive. Specimen: PBMCs. The CDR3 DNA follows: TGTGCCAGCAGCTTGGACTCTCTACGGGAGCAGTACTTC. It codes for CASSLDSLREQYF.